The 28 T cell receptor beta chains below come from one sample, sequenced in a study of cytomegalovirus exposure and HLA in healthy donors. Sequenced by immunoSEQ multiplex PCR; TCRdb stores in-frame clones only, minus some. The table has about 200,000 clones, 80% to 90% seen once. Source material: PBMCs. The receptors stem from a woman aged 25 to 39 in good health and CMV-seronegative.

The chain combines TRBV6-1 with TRBJ2-3; 8 bases map to TRBD2. V was pared by 8 bases and J by 4 bases, with 11 bases of the junction left unmatched. This CDR3 has 15 amino acids. Germline loops: CDR1 MNHNS, CDR2 SASEGT. CDR3 nucleotide sequence: TGTGCCAGCTCCGACCTCAGCGGGGGATCAGATACGCAGTATTTT. This sequence encodes CASSDLSGGSDTQYF.

V and J are TRBV18 and TRBJ1-5; 7 nucleotides line up with TRBD1. J lost 3 bases, V lost 3 bases, and 5 bases had no gene match. This CDR3 contains 15 residues. CDR1 is KGHSH and CDR2 is LQKENI in the germline V gene. The chain's CDR3 is CASSPAGTDNQPQHF. The CDR3 DNA reads as TGTGCCAGCTCACCCGCCGGGACAGACAATCAGCCCCAGCATTTT.

This clone turned up a few times. Other DNA sequences in this sample translate to the same CDR3. V gene TRBV27 combines with J gene TRBJ2-7; 11 bases fit TRBD1. There are 13 residues in the CDR3. The V gene end was trimmed by 5 bases and the J gene end by 6 bases; junction bases not matched to a gene: 3. Germline CDR1 and CDR2: MNHEY and SMNVEV (reference sequence). The CDR3 DNA reads TGTGCCAGCAGTCCCGGGACAGGGGGCGAGCAGTACTTC. Its protein product is CASSPGTGGEQYF.

The rearrangement links TRBV2 to TRBJ1-5; 8 bases line up with TRBD1. CDR3 length equals 15 residues. Germline V gene data show CDR1 as SNHLY and CDR2 as FYNNEI. V was clipped by 4 bases and J by 0 bases; unmatched bases: 2. CDR3 in amino acids: CASSGQGHSNQPQHF. Written as DNA, the CDR3 is TGTGCCAGCAGTGGACAGGGGCATAGCAATCAGCCCCAGCATTTT.

The V gene is TRBV2, the J gene TRBJ1-5; D gene ambiguous. The CDR3 is 14 residues long. Germline V gives CDR1 SNHLY, CDR2 FYNNEI. The V gene lost 6 bases and the J gene lost 0 bases, with 9 bases spanning the gap. CDR3 DNA: TGTGCCAGCAGCTACAGAATTAGCAATCAGCCCCAGCATTTT. Translating it yields CASSYRISNQPQHF.

The CDR3 region has the DNA TGCGCCAGCAGCTTCTATGGGGGGGCCCCCTACGAGCAGTACTTC. Its translation is CASSFYGGAPYEQYF. V gene TRBV5-1 combines with J gene TRBJ2-7; weak D call: TRBD2 (7 bases). With 2 bases removed from V and 2 bases from J, the gap between germline ends came to 14 bases. The germline V gene has CDR1 SGHRS and CDR2 YFSETQ. The CDR3 runs to 15 residues.

The chain employs TRBV15 and TRBJ1-2, with 9 bases aligning to TRBD1. The length of the CDR3 is 15 residues. CDR1 and CDR2 from the germline V gene are LNHNV and YYDKDF (reference sequence). J lost 7 bases, V lost 3 bases, and 9 bases had no gene match. The CDR3, as DNA: TGTGCCACCAGCAGGGGGGACAGGGATCTTGTTGGCTACACCTTC. Encoded protein: CATSRGDRDLVGYTF.

The chain employs TRBV5-6 and TRBJ2-1; 9 nucleotides line up with TRBD2. The germline CDR1 and CDR2 sequences are SGHDT and YYEEEE. The CDR3 has 16 residues. The ends lost 1 base at V and 12 bases at J; junction bases unmatched: 14. The CDR3 loop reads CASSLWVLAGITSQFF. CDR3 in DNA: TGTGCCAGCAGCTTGTGGGTCCTAGCGGGAATTACGTCGCAGTTCTTC.

The chain uses TRBV28 and TRBJ2-1; 8 bases map to TRBD1. The ends lost 7 bases at V and 7 bases at J; junction bases unmatched: 12. Per the germline V gene, CDR1 is MDHEN and CDR2 is SYDVKM. The CDR3 consists of 15 residues. Here the CDR3 reads CASTFSGTGRNEQFF. CDR3 sequence (DNA): TGTGCCAGCACCTTTTCCGGGACAGGTCGAAATGAGCAGTTCTTC.

This chain joins TRBV5-4 and TRBJ1-2; 9 bases agree with TRBD1. CDR1 is SGHNT and CDR2 is YYREEE in the germline V gene (reference sequence). The CDR3 spans 16 residues. The J segment lost 4 bases and the V segment lost 0 bases, leaving 7 bases of the junction unmatched. CDR3: CASSLDWDRDIYGYTF. DNA of the CDR3: TGTGCCAGCAGCTTGGACTGGGACAGGGACATCTATGGCTACACCTTC.

The V and J genes are TRBV9 and TRBJ1-6; 8 bases map to TRBD1. Germline V gives CDR1 SGDLS, CDR2 YYNGEE. V gave up 4 bases and J gave up 7 bases; unmatched junction bases: 7. There are 15 residues in the CDR3. The CDR3 loop is CASSSTGQGNSPLHF. In DNA, the CDR3 is TGTGCCAGCAGCTCGACCGGACAGGGAAATTCACCCCTCCACTTT. Complete variable domain (other parts from reference TRBV9 and TRBJ1-6): DSGVTQTPKHLITATGQRVTLRCSPRSGDLSVYWYQQSLDQGLQFLIQYYNGEERAKGNILERFSAQQFPDLHSELNLSSLELGDSALYFCASSSTGQGNSPLHFGNGTRLTVT.

The chain carries TRBV7-9 and TRBJ2-3; 8 nucleotides line up with TRBD1. The CDR3 spans 14 residues. V lost 8 bases, J lost 2 bases, and 6 bases stayed unmatched. Germline CDR1 SEHNR, CDR2 FQNEAQ (reference sequence). CDR3 DNA sequence: TGTGCCAGCGGGAGGACAGGGCTCACAGATACGCAGTATTTT. Translating it yields CASGRTGLTDTQYF.

The chain links TRBV18 to TRBJ1-1, with a weak D call TRBD1 (5 bases). The CDR3 has 16 amino acids. Trimming stripped 3 bases from V and 3 bases from J, with 17 bases between. CDR1 and CDR2 from the germline V gene are KGHSH and LQKENI. The CDR3 bases are TGTGCCAGCTCACCGGGCACCAACAGGAGACACACTGAAGCTTTCTTT. Amino acids: CASSPGTNRRHTEAFF.

This clone was detected a few times. V and J are TRBV5-1 and TRBJ2-2; 8 bases map to TRBD1. The CDR3 length is 15 residues. V gave up 4 bases and J gave up 7 bases; unmatched junction bases: 9. Per the germline V gene, CDR1 is SGHRS and CDR2 is YFSETQ. In DNA form, the CDR3 reads TGCGCCAGCAGCCCCCAGACAGGGGCCAGCGGGGAGCTGTTTTTT. This translates into CASSPQTGASGELFF. The variable domain in full, completed from reference TRBV5-1 and TRBJ2-2, reads KAGVTQTPRYLIKTRGQQVTLSCSPISGHRSVSWYQQTPGQGLQFLFEYFSETQRNKGNFPGRFSGRQFSNSRSEMNVSTLELGDSALYLCASSPQTGASGELFFGEGSRLTVL.

The genes are TRBV10-3 and TRBJ1-6; no definite D call. Trimming left V 0 bases short and J 8 bases short, with 11 bases between. CDR1 ENHRY and CDR2 SYGVKD come from the germline V gene. CDR3 length equals 15 residues. CDR3 DNA sequence: TGTGCCATCAGTGAGTCGAGGGTCGGGGATTCACCCCTCCACTTT. Translation gives CAISESRVGDSPLHF.

V and J are TRBV5-5 and TRBJ2-7; 12 positions agree with TRBD2. This CDR3 is 16 amino acids long. J gave up 2 bases and V 3 bases, and 6 bases lay outside the gene matches. Germline-derived CDR1 and CDR2 are SGHKS and YYEKEE (reference sequence). The CDR3 sequence is CASSWGLAGSAYEQYF. In DNA form, the CDR3 reads TGTGCCAGCAGCTGGGGACTAGCGGGCTCGGCCTACGAGCAGTACTTC.

This chain links TRBV5-4 with TRBJ2-1; 10 nucleotides line up with TRBD1. V trimming: 4 bases; J trimming: 3 bases; junction bases outside the gene matches: 4. The germline gives CDR1 SGHNT, CDR2 YYREEE (reference sequence). The CDR3 consists of 15 residues. The CDR3 sequence is CASSTGTGDYNEQFF. CDR3 coding DNA: TGTGCCAGCAGCACCGGGACAGGGGACTACAATGAGCAGTTCTTC.

V is TRBV5-1 and J is TRBJ2-2, with D maybe TRBD1 (6 bases). The germline V gene encodes CDR1 SGHRS and CDR2 YFSETQ. This CDR3 is 15 amino acids long. V lost 6 bases to trimming and J lost 0 bases, with 12 bases between them. The CDR3 DNA follows: TGCGCCAGCACCACATCAGGGGCGAACACCGGGGAGCTGTTTTTT. This encodes CASTTSGANTGELFF.

This clone was counted once. The J gene is TRBJ1-1, the V gene TRBV14; tentative D call: TRBD1 (6 bases). The CDR3 consists of 16 residues. The germline V gene has CDR1 SGHDN and CDR2 FVKESK. V gave up 4 bases and J gave up 2 bases, with 17 bases separating them. CDR3 sequence reads: CASSPIRTALNTEAFF. In DNA form, the CDR3 reads TGTGCCAGCAGCCCGATTCGGACAGCCTTAAACACTGAAGCTTTCTTT.

V gene TRBV6-1 combines with J gene TRBJ2-1, with TRBD2 matching over 8 bases. The V gene's germline CDR1 is MNHNS and CDR2 SASEGT. Trimming at V came to 6 bases and at J to 7 bases, leaving 5 bases not matched to a gene. The CDR3 loop spans 13 amino acids. The CDR3 DNA is TGTGCCAGCAGGCTGACTAGCGTTAATGAGCAGTTCTTC. Translation: CASRLTSVNEQFF.

The chain links TRBV11-2 to TRBJ2-1; the D gene is possibly TRBD2 (6 bases). V was cut by 3 bases and J by 1 base, with 13 bases left in between. CDR1 SGHAT and CDR2 FQNNGV come from the germline V gene. CDR3 length equals 16 residues. DNA of the CDR3: TGTGCCAGCAGCTTTCCGGGACTCCTTTCCTACAATGAGCAGTTCTTC. This sequence encodes CASSFPGLLSYNEQFF.

The chain has TRBV5-6 and TRBJ1-2; a weak D match, TRBD1 (6 bases). This CDR3 spans 15 amino acids. Per germline, CDR1 SGHDT and CDR2 YYEEEE. V was clipped by 5 bases and J by 4 bases, with 18 bases between them. In DNA form, the CDR3 reads TGTGCCAGCAGTCCAAACCTGGGGGCAGGCTATGGCTACACCTTC. Amino acids: CASSPNLGAGYGYTF.

The chain is built from TRBV19 and TRBJ1-2; 7 bases are a match to TRBD1. This CDR3 region has 15 residues. V dropped 9 bases and J dropped 5; count of bases not matched to a gene: 15. Germline V lookup: CDR1 LNHDA, CDR2 SQIVND (reference sequence). CDR3 loop: CASGFTGTASYGYTF. Written as DNA, the CDR3 is TGTGCCAGCGGATTTACCGGGACAGCGTCTTATGGCTACACCTTC.

There are many counts of this clone. The chain links TRBV7-7 to TRBJ1-1, with 8 bases identical to TRBD1. Trimming took 5 bases from V and 1 from J; bases not matched to a gene: 6. This CDR3 contains 15 residues. Germline loops: CDR1 SSHAT, CDR2 FNYEAQ (reference sequence). The CDR3 DNA is TGTGCCAGCAGCCCCGGGACAGGAGCGAACACTGAAGCTTTCTTT. This codes for CASSPGTGANTEAFF. Combining the CDR3 with reference TRBV7-7 and TRBJ1-1 gives the whole variable domain GAGVSQSPRYKVTKRGQDVTLRCDPISSHATLYWYQQALGQGPEFLTYFNYEAQPDKSGLPSDRFSAERPEGSISTLTIQRTEQRDSAMYRCASSPGTGANTEAFFGQGTRLTVV.

This clone was seen just once. This rearrangement joins TRBV16 to TRBJ1-5; D is possibly TRBD1 (6 bases). This CDR3 comprises 17 residues. Germline assignment: CDR1 KGHSY and CDR2 FQNENV. Trimming removed 0 bases at V and 3 bases at J, with 15 bases between. The CDR3 loop is CASSQSKYDRYNQPQHF. The CDR3 coding sequence is TGTGCCAGCAGCCAATCGAAGTATGACAGGTACAATCAGCCCCAGCATTTT.

The rearrangement uses TRBV29-1 and TRBJ2-5; TRBD1 aligns across 9 bases. After removal of 2 bases from V and 4 bases from J, the junction contained 5 bases not matched to a gene. The CDR3 totals 14 residues. Germline values: CDR1 SQVTM, CDR2 ANQGSEA. The CDR3 nucleotides read TGCAGCGTTGAAACAGGGGGCTCGGGAGAGACCCAGTACTTC. Protein sequence: CSVETGGSGETQYF.

The chain joins TRBV5-1 to TRBJ2-7; 7 bases fit TRBD1. This CDR3 comprises 14 residues. The J segment lost 6 bases and the V segment lost 4 bases, leaving 10 bases of the junction unmatched. Germline V CDR1 and CDR2: SGHRS, YFSETQ. Here the CDR3 DNA reads TGCGCCAGCAGCCGGGACAGTTCCCTCGGCGAGCAGTACTTC. This gives the protein CASSRDSSLGEQYF.

The chain carries TRBV30 and TRBJ1-2; maybe TRBD1 (5 bases). Germline lookup yields CDR1 GTSNPN and CDR2 SVGIG (reference sequence). CDR3 length: 12 amino acids. V gave up 6 bases and J gave up 2 bases, with 10 bases separating them. For the CDR3, the DNA is TGTGCCTGTGGTTCAGGGAACTATGGCTACACCTTC. Amino acid sequence: CACGSGNYGYTF.